What follows are 14 T cell receptor beta chains derived from one specimen sequenced in a study of T cells in Graves' hyperthyroidism and ophthalmopathy. The TCR beta CDR3 regions underwent amplification using RNA transcripts as the source. The HTBI primer set drove a first-round RT-PCR of the TCR CDR3. MiXCR was run by TCRdb on the multiplex PCR reads, yielding one entry per CDR3 protein. The profile shows around 350,000 distinct CDR3 sequences, 19% of them singletons. The material sequenced was blood. Source of these receptors: a woman between 18 and 30 years old with Graves' hyperthyroidism.

This clonotype was counted many times. The genes are TRBV29-1 and TRBJ2-7; 11 nucleotides match TRBD1. The germline V gene encodes CDR1 SQVTM and CDR2 ANQGSEA. This CDR3 region has 14 residues. The ends lost 6 bases at V and 5 bases at J; junction bases unmatched: 9. Here the CDR3 DNA reads TGCAGCGTAGGGACGGACAGGGGGCGGGACGAGCAGTACTTC. Residues: CSVGTDRGRDEQYF.

V gene TRBV12-3 or TRBV12-4 combines with J gene TRBJ2-3; 7 bases map to TRBD2. CDR3 length equals 13 residues. V was pared by 8 bases and J by 4 bases, with 6 bases of the junction left unmatched. CDR3 DNA sequence: TGTGCCAGCGAGGTGGGGGGGGCAGATACGCAGTATTTT. Residues: CASEVGGADTQYF.

This clonotype was detected only a few times. V is TRBV9 and J is TRBJ1-6; weak D call: TRBD1 (5 bases). V lost 3 bases and J 7 bases, leaving 14 bases between the germline ends. The CDR3 extends over 15 amino acids. The germline V gene encodes CDR1 SGDLS and CDR2 YYNGEE. The CDR3 bases are TGTGCCAGCAGCGGAGCAGGGAGGGAAAATTCACCCCTCCACTTT. Its protein is CASSGAGRENSPLHF.

The rearrangement uses TRBV12-3 or TRBV12-4 and TRBJ1-2; D is possibly TRBD1 (6 bases). Deletions cut 9 bases from V and 8 bases from J, with 16 bases between. The CDR3 runs to 12 residues. The CDR3 DNA reads as TGTGCCAGTGGACAGTTTGTTCTCGGCTACACCTTC. It is translated as CASGQFVLGYTF.

The chain carries TRBV30 and TRBJ1-5; 8 nucleotides line up with TRBD1. With 1 base clipped from V and 0 bases from J, the junction kept 8 bases outside the gene matches. CDR1 and CDR2 (germline): GTSNPN, SVGIG (reference sequence). The length of the CDR3 is 17 residues. DNA for the CDR3: TGTGCCTGGAGTGACGGGACGACAGGGGTTAGCAATCAGCCCCAGCATTTT. Protein: CAWSDGTTGVSNQPQHF.

This clonotype was observed a handful of times. J is TRBJ2-5 and V is TRBV4-2, with D perhaps assigned TRBD1 or TRBD2 (6 bases each). V was trimmed by 5 bases and J by 0 bases, leaving 10 bases between them. The CDR3 covers 14 residues. Germline values: CDR1 LGHNA, CDR2 YNFKEQ. The CDR3 here is CASSWRGDQETQYF. For the CDR3, the DNA is TGTGCCAGCAGCTGGAGGGGGGACCAAGAGACCCAGTACTTC.

This clonotype was seen a handful of times. CDR3 sequence: CASSGAKNTDTQYF. The CDR3 DNA reads TGCGCCAGCAGTGGGGCCAAAAACACAGATACGCAGTATTTT. The chain has TRBV10-1 and TRBJ2-3, with no clear D. This CDR3 spans 14 amino acids. V was clipped by 4 bases and J by 2 bases, with 10 bases between them. Germline lookup yields CDR1 WNHNN and CDR2 SYGVQD (reference sequence).

In this sample, this clonotype turned up many times. The J gene is TRBJ1-1, the V gene TRBV12-3 or TRBV12-4; D gene ambiguous. The CDR3 loop spans 14 amino acids. V dropped 4 bases and J dropped 0 bases, with 9 bases sitting between them. The CDR3 region is CASSSGVMNTEAFF. CDR3 bases: TGTGCCAGCAGTTCCGGGGTTATGAACACTGAAGCTTTCTTT.

This clonotype was found a few times. V usage is TRBV29-1 and J usage is TRBJ1-3, with D perhaps matching TRBD1 (5 bases). V was clipped by 0 bases and J by 0 bases, with 12 bases between them. CDR1 SQVTM and CDR2 ANQGSEA come from the germline V gene. This CDR3 has 16 amino acids. Written as DNA, the CDR3 is TGCAGCGTTGAAGAGGGCTGGGGGTACTCTGGAAACACCATATATTTT. Translated, it gives CSVEEGWGYSGNTIYF.

The chain employs TRBV19 and TRBJ1-3; tentative D call: TRBD1 (5 bases). V was trimmed by 6 bases and J by 0 bases, leaving 12 bases between them. Germline V CDR1 and CDR2: LNHDA, SQIVND (reference sequence). There are 15 residues in the CDR3. The CDR3 is CASRVRGDSGNTIYF. The CDR3 DNA sequence: TGTGCCAGTAGGGTTCGGGGCGACTCTGGAAACACCATATATTTT.

This clonotype appeared many times. The rearrangement joins TRBV19 to TRBJ1-5; unclear D gene. CDR1 LNHDA and CDR2 SQIVND come from the germline V gene (reference sequence). V dropped 3 bases and J dropped 4 bases, with 4 bases sitting between them. This CDR3 spans 12 amino acids. CDR3 loop: CASSIWNQPQHF. CDR3 DNA: TGTGCCAGTAGTATCTGGAATCAGCCCCAGCATTTT.

This chain connects TRBV7-3 to TRBJ2-5; TRBD2 is a possible D gene (5 bases). The CDR3 runs 14 residues. V lost 3 bases and J 5 bases, leaving 13 bases between the germline ends. Germline CDR1 reads SGHTA; CDR2 reads FQGTGA. The CDR3 protein is CASSFTSGVETQYF. For the CDR3, the DNA is TGTGCCAGCAGCTTTACTAGTGGGGTGGAGACCCAGTACTTC.

This clonotype has ten or more counts. This chain joins TRBV29-1 and TRBJ1-2; D call uncertain. The germline CDR1 and CDR2 sequences are SQVTM and ANQGSEA. Trimming took off 4 bases at V and 2 bases at J, with 11 bases between the two ends. The CDR3 has 13 amino acids. DNA for the CDR3: TGCAGCGTTGCTGAGACACTGAACTATGGCTACACCTTC. It is translated as CSVAETLNYGYTF.

This rearrangement joins TRBV4-1 to TRBJ1-2; D not certain. CDR1 is MGHRA, CDR2 YSYEKL, per germline. Deletions cut 6 bases from V and 2 bases from J, with 13 bases between. The CDR3 consists of 14 residues. CDR3: CASRNPGENYGYTF. In nucleotides, the CDR3 is TGCGCCAGCAGAAACCCCGGGGAGAACTATGGCTACACCTTC.